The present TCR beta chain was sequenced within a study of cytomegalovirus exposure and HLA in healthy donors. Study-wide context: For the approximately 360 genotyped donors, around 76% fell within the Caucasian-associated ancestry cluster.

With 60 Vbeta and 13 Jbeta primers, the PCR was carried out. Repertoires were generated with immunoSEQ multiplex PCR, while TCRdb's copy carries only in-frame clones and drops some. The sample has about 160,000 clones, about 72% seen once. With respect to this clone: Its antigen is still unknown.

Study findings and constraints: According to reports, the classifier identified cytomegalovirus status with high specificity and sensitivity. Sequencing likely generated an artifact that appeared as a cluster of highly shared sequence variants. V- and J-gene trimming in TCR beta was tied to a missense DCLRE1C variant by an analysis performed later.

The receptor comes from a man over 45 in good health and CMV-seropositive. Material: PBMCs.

The DNA of the CDR3 is TGCGCCAGCACCGAGCGGGGGGGGCGCACCGGGGAGCTGTTTTTT. Its translation: CASTERGGRTGELFF. The rearrangement joins TRBV5-1 to TRBJ2-2, with 10 bases fitting TRBD2. With 6 bases clipped from V and 4 bases from J, the junction kept 6 bases outside the gene matches. Germline CDR1 reads SGHRS; CDR2 reads YFSETQ. This CDR3 contains 15 residues.